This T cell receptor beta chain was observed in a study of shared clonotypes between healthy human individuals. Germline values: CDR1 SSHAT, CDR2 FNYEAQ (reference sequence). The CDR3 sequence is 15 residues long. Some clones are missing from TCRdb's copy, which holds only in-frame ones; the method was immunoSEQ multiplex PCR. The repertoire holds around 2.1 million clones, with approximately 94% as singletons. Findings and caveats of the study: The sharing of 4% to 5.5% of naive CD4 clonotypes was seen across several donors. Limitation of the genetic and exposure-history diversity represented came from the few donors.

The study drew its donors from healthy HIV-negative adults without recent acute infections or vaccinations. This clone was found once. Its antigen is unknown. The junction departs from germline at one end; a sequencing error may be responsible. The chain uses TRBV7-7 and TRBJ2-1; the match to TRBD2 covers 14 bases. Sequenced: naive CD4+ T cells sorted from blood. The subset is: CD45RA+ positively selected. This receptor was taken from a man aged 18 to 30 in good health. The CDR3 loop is CASSLGLAGGDEQFF. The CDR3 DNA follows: TGTGCTAGCAGCTTAGGACTAGCGGGAGGAGATGAGCAGTTCTTC.